This TCR beta chain was found in a study of PD-L1 blockade in urothelial cancer. Sequencing used immunoSEQ multiplex PCR; TCRdb keeps in-frame clones, though not all of them. The repertoire holds around 50,000 clones, with about 85% as singletons. Trimming cost V 1 base and J 7 bases, with 11 bases left between them. The CDR3 has 14 amino acids. Germline V gives CDR1 SGDLS, CDR2 YYNGEE. Time point in this sample: peripheral blood 6 weeks after treatment start. The V call is TRBV9, the J call TRBJ2-2, with a possible D match to TRBD1 (7 bases). The sequence was obtained from a man in his fifties with urothelial cancer. This specimen was PBMCs, taken around atezolizumab (anti-PD-L1) treatment. The CDR3 nucleotides are TGTGCCAGCAGCGTATGGGGGGACAGCGGGGAGCTGTTTTTT. It translates to CASSVWGDSGELFF.